These 5 T cell receptor beta chains came from one sample sequenced in a study of patients and donors after allogeneic stem cell transplantation. TCRdb processed the RT-PCR reads anew with MiXCR; each CDR3 protein has one entry. Here the sample spans about a million distinct CDR3 sequences, about a sixth being singletons. The sequenced material came from blood, either unsorted or a sorted T cell fraction (not recorded which). All receptors come from a human donor who was either an allogeneic HSCT recipient or a stem cell or donor lymphocyte infusion donor (not recorded which). It is not recorded whose cells these are; they may come from a transplant donor.

This clonotype showed up just a few times. The rearrangement uses TRBV6-5 and TRBJ1-3, with 7 bases fitting TRBD1. Germline V lookup: CDR1 MNHEY, CDR2 SVGAGI. Trimming took 4 bases from V and 0 from J; bases not matched to a gene: 15. This CDR3 is 19 amino acids long. In nucleotides, the CDR3 is TGTGCCAGCAGTTTAGACGGGACAGCCGAGGGACCCTCTGGAAACACCATATATTTT. Translating it yields CASSLDGTAEGPSGNTIYF.

The chain has TRBV7-2 and TRBJ2-3, with 9 nucleotides matching TRBD2. CDR1 and CDR2 (germline): SGHTA, FQGNSA. V gave up 5 bases and J gave up 1 base; unmatched junction bases: 4. The CDR3 totals 15 residues. The CDR3 nucleotides read TGTGCCAGCAGCGACGCTAGCGGGGGCACAGATACGCAGTATTTT. Its translation: CASSDASGGTDTQYF.

In DNA, the CDR3 is TGCGCCAGCAGCTCCGACATCTTGAACACTGAAGCTTTCTTT. Protein sequence: CASSSDILNTEAFF. The J gene is TRBJ1-1, the V gene TRBV5-1; D not certain. CDR1 SGHRS and CDR2 YFSETQ come from the germline V gene. Trimming removed 3 bases from V and 0 bases from J, with 9 bases in between. CDR3 length equals 14 residues.

Many counts were recorded for this clonotype. This sequence joins TRBV20-1 and TRBJ1-2, with a tentative D call TRBD1 (6 bases). The CDR3 has 13 amino acids. Per germline, CDR1 DFQATT and CDR2 SNEGSKA (reference sequence). V gave up 1 base and J gave up 5 bases, with 11 bases separating them. CDR3 coding DNA: TGCAGTGCTAGAGGAAGGACAGAATATGGCTACACCTTC. Translated, it gives CSARGRTEYGYTF.

The V gene is TRBV18, the J gene TRBJ2-7, with TRBD1 identical over 7 bases. Trimming removed 4 bases from V and 0 bases from J; junction bases left unmatched: 12. The germline gives CDR1 KGHSH, CDR2 LQKENI. CDR3 length equals 17 residues. The CDR3 reads CASSLDRTGQSSYEQYF. In DNA, the CDR3 is TGTGCCAGCTCACTCGATCGGACAGGCCAAAGCTCCTACGAGCAGTACTTC.